Below, one T cell receptor (beta chain) is given with its context. This clonotype has a count of ten or more. Its recognized antigen is unknown. Per-base quality was not reported, and no clone a single base away is much larger than it. The sample belongs to a study of T cell repertoires in cytomegalovirus infection (dated by TCRdb to the late 2010s). Describing the broader study: Recently identified HLA-C-restricted CMV epitopes, whose presentation resists viral immunomodulation, were targeted by peptide stimulations together with well-studied HLA-B-restricted epitopes. Because public TCR beta signatures pointed to carriage of CMV infection together with the matching HLA type, the HLA type of each donor mattered for the analysis. Summary of the overall study and its limitations: The ex vivo response was dominated by HLA-C-restricted CMV-specific TCR beta clonotypes, which also provided the single most frequent clonotype in two of eight donors. In both this cohort and an independent cohort of 350 or so donors, the cumulative frequency of public TCR beta family members distinguished carriers of CMV infection plus the relevant HLA type.

The sequencer was an Illumina HiSeq 1500. Starting from the raw public reads, TCRdb applied fastp trimming at Q25, assembled clones with MiXCR and retained in-frame beta chains. Rows matching on CDR3 protein sequence are summarized as one entry with the most common DNA and genes. This sample lists a few hundred thousand distinct CDR3 sequences; roughly a third were detected once. Roughly 15% of the sample comes from the top ten. Taken with the paper, the label for treatment or condition translates to: in vitro stimulation with specific CMV peptide epitopes to enrich CMV-specific T cells. The CDR1 and CDR2 encoded by the germline V gene are SGHTA and FQGNSA. Counted from cysteine to phenylalanine, this CDR3 has 14 amino acids. Solely the CDR3 DNA is kept, with 42 bases framed from the first base. V is cut by 4 bases and J by 1 base, and the space between the germline ends is 9 bases.

The rearrangement combines TRBV7-2 with TRBJ2-3; TRBD2 is perhaps the D gene, given 6 matching bases. This receptor was taken from a human donor in good health (CMV status not recorded). Some clones in this sample may be carry-over from other donors' samples. The sample was cultured PBMCs, taken from culture after CMV antigen stimulation. The base sequence is TGTGCCAGCAGCTGGGGACTTCGCACAGATACGCAGTATTTT. Its protein reads: CASSWGLRTDTQYF.